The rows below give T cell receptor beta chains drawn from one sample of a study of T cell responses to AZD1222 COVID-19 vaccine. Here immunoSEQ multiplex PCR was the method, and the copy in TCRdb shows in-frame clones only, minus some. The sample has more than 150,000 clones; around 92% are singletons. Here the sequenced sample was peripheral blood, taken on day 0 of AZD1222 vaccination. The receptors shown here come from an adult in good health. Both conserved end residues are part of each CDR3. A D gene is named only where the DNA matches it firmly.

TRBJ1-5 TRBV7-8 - TGTGCCAGCAGTTTTATGGGCGGGGGGGCTCATCAGCCCCAGCATTTT CASSFMGGGAHQPQHF
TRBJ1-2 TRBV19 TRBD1 TGTGCCAGTAGTAATGGGGGGACAGGGGATGCTGGCTACACCTTC CASSNGGTGDAGYTF
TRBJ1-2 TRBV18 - TGTGCCAGCTCACCAGGCGGGGAGGGCTACACCTTC CASSPGGEGYTF
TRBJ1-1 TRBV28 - TGTGCCAGCAGTCCGGGGGGGGGAAACACTGAAGCTTTCTTT CASSPGGGNTEAFF
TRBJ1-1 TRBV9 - TGTGCCAGCAGCGTCGAGGCGATGAGTACTGAAGCTTTCTTT CASSVEAMSTEAFF
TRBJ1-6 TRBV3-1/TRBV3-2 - TGTGCCAGCAGCCCCGAAGGACAGAATAATTCACCCCTCCACTTT CASSPEGQNNSPLHF
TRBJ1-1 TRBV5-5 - TGTGCCAGCAGTGAATTTCCGAACACTGAAGCTTTCTTT CASSEFPNTEAFF
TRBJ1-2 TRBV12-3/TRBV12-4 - TGTGCCAGCAGTTTCAAACAGTACGGTGGCTACACCTTC CASSFKQYGGYTF
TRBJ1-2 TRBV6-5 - TGTGCCAGCGTGGGTGAGTCCCGGACGTCAGGCTACACCTTC CASVGESRTSGYTF
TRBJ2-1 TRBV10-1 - TGCGCCAGCAGCCGCACCGGGACGGCGAATGAGCAGTTCTTC CASSRTGTANEQFF
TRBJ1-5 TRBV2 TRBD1 TGTGCCAGCAGTGGACAGGGACGACAGCCCCAGCATTTT CASSGQGRQPQHF
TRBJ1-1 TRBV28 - TGTGCCAGCGGGGGAGGGACGAAGGTTCCCCCTGAAGCTTTCTTT CASGGGTKVPPEAFF
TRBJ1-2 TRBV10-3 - TGTGCCATCAGTGAGATGACGGCGGGCTCGGGGGATGGCTACACCTTC CAISEMTAGSGDGYTF